One sample yielded the 24 T cell receptor beta chains listed below, sequenced in a study of neurological immune-mediated disorders. In TCRdb, the 5' RACE reads were re-called with MiXCR into one record per CDR3 protein. The table includes some 48,000 distinct CDR3 sequences, about 5.8% detected once. The sequencing sample was made of CD4+ T cells from blood. All receptors come from a woman in her late teens or twenties with multiple sclerosis.

This clonotype was detected many times. CDR3 nucleotides: TGTGCCAGCAGCTTAATCGGGACTAGCGGGGGTACTCAGACCCAGTACTTC. Encoded protein: CASSLIGTSGGTQTQYF. This chain joins TRBV7-6 and TRBJ2-5; the match to TRBD2 covers 14 bases. Looked up from germline, CDR1 is SGHVS and CDR2 is FNYEAQ. The CDR3 has 17 amino acids. J lost 6 bases, V lost 2 bases, and 8 bases had no gene match.

This clonotype occurred a few times. The chain recombines TRBV2 with TRBJ1-1, with 8 bases aligning to TRBD1. The CDR3 runs 16 residues. The germline gives CDR1 SNHLY, CDR2 FYNNEI. The trim removed 6 bases at V and 2 bases at J, leaving 11 bases unmatched. For the CDR3, the DNA is TGTGCCAGCAGCGACCTAAGGACAGGGACCAACACTGAAGCTTTCTTT. It yields the protein CASSDLRTGTNTEAFF. Supplemented by reference TRBV2 and TRBJ1-1, the full variable domain reads EPEVTQTPSHQVTQMGQEVILRCVPISNHLYFYWYRQILGQKVEFLVSFYNNEISEKSEIFDDQFSVERPDGSNFTLKIRSTKLEDSAMYFCASSDLRTGTNTEAFFGQGTRLTVV.

Many counts were recorded for this clonotype. The V call is TRBV24-1, the J call TRBJ2-2; the match to TRBD1 covers 9 bases. Unmatched junction bases numbered 1, after V lost 6 bases and J lost 0 bases. Germline CDR1 is KGHDR and CDR2 is SFDVKD. The CDR3 totals 15 residues. The CDR3 is CATSRDRANTGELFF. The CDR3 DNA is TGTGCCACCAGTAGGGACAGGGCGAACACCGGGGAGCTGTTTTTT.

In its sample, this clonotype was seen many times. The chain links TRBV7-9 to TRBJ1-2; D not certain. Germline loops: CDR1 SEHNR, CDR2 FQNEAQ (reference sequence). Trimming cost V 5 bases and J 2 bases, with 18 bases left between them. The CDR3 contains 16 residues. CDR3 sequence: CASSSNYPQENYGYTF. Written as DNA, the CDR3 is TGTGCCAGCAGCAGCAATTACCCCCAGGAGAACTATGGCTACACCTTC.

This clonotype has a count of ten or more. V usage is TRBV5-1 and J usage is TRBJ1-5, with 9 bases that match TRBD1. V trimming: 2 bases; J trimming: 7 bases; junction bases outside the gene matches: 7. Germline assignment: CDR1 SGHRS and CDR2 YFSETQ. The CDR3 spans 15 residues. The CDR3 reads CASSLETGGRQPQHF. The CDR3 bases are TGCGCCAGCAGCTTAGAGACAGGGGGTAGGCAGCCCCAGCATTTT.

This chain joins TRBV3-1 and TRBJ2-1; maybe TRBD1 (6 bases). V lost 6 bases and J lost 0, with 12 bases in between. This CDR3 comprises 15 residues. Germline V gene data show CDR1 as LGHDT and CDR2 as YNNKEL (reference sequence). Written as DNA, the CDR3 is TGTGCCAGCAGTCCCGACAGGAGCTCCTACAATGAGCAGTTCTTC. Translation: CASSPDRSSYNEQFF.

This clonotype appeared many times. The chain couples TRBV5-5 to TRBJ2-3; 11 bases match TRBD2. Germline V gene sequence: CDR1 SGHKS, CDR2 YYEKEE (reference sequence). With 1 base clipped from V and 3 bases from J, the junction kept 10 bases outside the gene matches. CDR3 size: 18 residues. The CDR3: CASSLPSGGPTPTDTQYF. CDR3 nucleotide sequence: TGTGCCAGCAGCTTGCCTAGCGGGGGGCCCACTCCAACAGATACGCAGTATTTT.

This clonotype was picked up many times. The rearrangement uses TRBV6-5 and TRBJ1-2, with D perhaps TRBD1 (5 bases). Germline-derived CDR1 and CDR2 are MNHEY and SVGAGI. V was trimmed by 6 bases and J by 4 bases, leaving 15 bases between them. This CDR3 is built from 14 residues. The CDR3 bases are TGTGCCAGCAGAACCCGGACATCCCTCTATGGCTACACCTTC. Protein: CASRTRTSLYGYTF.

About this clonotype itself: This is likely a read error, given that the CDR3 carries no conserved phenylalanine or tryptophan at its end. The chain links TRBV20-1 to TRBJ2-5; weak D call: TRBD2 (7 bases). Germline V lookup: CDR1 DFQATT, CDR2 SNEGSKA (reference sequence). V dropped 6 bases and J dropped 5 bases, with 19 bases sitting between them. This CDR3 comprises 14 residues. The CDR3 nucleotides read TGCAGTGCGGATGTTGGCGGGGGCGCTGAGACCCAGTACCTC. This translates into CSADVGGGAETQYL.

This clonotype appeared many times. The chain is built from TRBV12-3 or TRBV12-4 and TRBJ2-1; 16 positions agree with TRBD2. The CDR3 is 18 amino acids. J was trimmed by 6 bases and V by 3 bases; bases with no gene match: 8. The CDR3 loop is CASSFIGTSGRVINEQFF. Here the CDR3 DNA reads TGTGCCAGCAGTTTCATTGGGACTAGCGGGAGGGTTATCAATGAGCAGTTCTTC.

This clonotype was seen repeatedly, ten times or more. The genes are TRBV7-2 and TRBJ2-3; 14 bases line up with TRBD2. The CDR3 totals 20 residues. The germline V gene encodes CDR1 SGHTA and CDR2 FQGNSA. V was clipped by 1 base and J by 4 bases; unmatched bases: 13. CDR3 DNA: TGTGCCAGCAGCTTAGTTCGGACCGGGACTAGCGGGGGAGGAGCAGATACGCAGTATTTT. Protein: CASSLVRTGTSGGGADTQYF.

This clonotype was recorded many times. This sequence joins TRBV5-1 and TRBJ1-5; TRBD1 matches at 7 bases. Germline-derived CDR1 and CDR2 are SGHRS and YFSETQ. This CDR3 region has 14 residues. After removal of 4 bases from V and 6 bases from J, the junction contained 7 bases not matched to a gene. The CDR3 here is CASSLTGEGQPQHF. For the CDR3, the DNA is TGCGCCAGCAGCCTCACAGGGGAAGGTCAGCCCCAGCATTTT.

The table lists this clonotype with many counts. The genes are TRBV14 and TRBJ2-2; 8 nucleotides match TRBD2. The CDR3 runs 15 residues. The trim removed 6 bases at V and 2 bases at J, leaving 5 bases unmatched. Germline assignment: CDR1 SGHDN and CDR2 FVKESK. This CDR3 is CASRRTSSNTGELFF. In nucleotides, the CDR3 is TGTGCCAGCAGGCGGACTAGCAGTAACACCGGGGAGCTGTTTTTT. Based on the CDR3 plus reference TRBV14 and TRBJ2-2, the full variable domain is EAGVTQFPSHSVIEKGQTVTLRCDPISGHDNLYWYRRVMGKEIKFLLHFVKESKQDESGMPNNRFLAERTGGTYSTLKVQPAELEDSGVYFCASRRTSSNTGELFFGEGSRLTVL.

This clonotype was observed many times. The chain carries TRBV20-1 and TRBJ1-2; D may be TRBD1 (5 bases). This CDR3 is 14 amino acids long. Germline CDR1 is DFQATT and CDR2 is SNEGSKA (reference sequence). With 3 bases removed from V and 4 bases from J, the gap between germline ends came to 15 bases. CDR3 amino acids: CSASRGGGFYGYTF. Here the CDR3 DNA reads TGCAGTGCTAGTAGGGGCGGGGGGTTCTATGGCTACACCTTC.

At least ten counts were recorded for this clonotype. The rearrangement uses TRBV5-1 and TRBJ2-5; D might be TRBD1 (6 bases). Trimming pared 2 bases from V and 5 bases from J, leaving 10 bases between. This CDR3 has 13 amino acids. Looked up from germline, CDR1 is SGHRS and CDR2 is YFSETQ. The CDR3 coding sequence is TGCGCCAGCAGCTTTGCAGGGGACGAGACCCAGTACTTC. Translation: CASSFAGDETQYF.

This clonotype occurred many times. V gene TRBV7-9 combines with J gene TRBJ2-2, with D tentatively TRBD2 (6 bases). The CDR3 is 14 amino acids. CDR1 is SEHNR, CDR2 FQNEAQ, per germline (reference sequence). V shed 3 bases and J shed 6 bases, with 11 bases lying between them. CDR3 nucleotide sequence: TGTGCCAGCAGCTTGACCCGGGGGTCCGGGGAGCTGTTTTTT. Encoded protein: CASSLTRGSGELFF.

The chain has TRBV3-1 and TRBJ1-5, with a possible D match to TRBD1 (5 bases). The V and J ends lost 0 bases and 5 bases respectively, with 11 bases between them. Germline lookup yields CDR1 LGHDT and CDR2 YNNKEL (reference sequence). The CDR3 consists of 15 residues. The CDR3, as DNA: TGTGCCAGCAGCCAAGATGCAGGGTCGCATCAGCCCCAGCATTTT. Amino acids: CASSQDAGSHQPQHF.

The table lists this clonotype with many counts. CDR3 DNA sequence: TGCGCCAGCAGCTTTGGACGGTCCTATGGCTACACCTTC. This gives the protein CASSFGRSYGYTF. The chain employs TRBV5-1 and TRBJ1-2; D unresolved. Germline-derived CDR1 and CDR2 are SGHRS and YFSETQ. CDR3 length equals 13 residues. Trimming removed 2 bases from V and 4 bases from J, with 9 bases in between.

Many counts were recorded for this clonotype. The gene calls are TRBV12-3 or TRBV12-4 and TRBJ1-1; D is unresolved. The CDR3 runs to 12 residues. Trimming pared 3 bases from V and 5 bases from J, leaving 7 bases between. As DNA, the CDR3 is TGTGCCAGCAGTTTTTTCAGTACTGAAGCTTTCTTT. Its protein product is CASSFFSTEAFF.

In this sample, this clonotype turned up many times. The chain carries TRBV14 and TRBJ2-2; D gene ambiguous. The CDR3 has 18 amino acids. V lost 4 bases and J 4 bases, leaving 22 bases between the germline ends. The V gene's germline CDR1 is SGHDN and CDR2 FVKESK. The CDR3 DNA reads TGTGCCAGCAGCCTACTCCCGGGCCTAGGGTCGAGCACCGGGGAGCTGTTTTTT. As protein: CASSLLPGLGSSTGELFF. Together with reference TRBV14 and TRBJ2-2, the CDR3 gives the full variable domain: EAGVTQFPSHSVIEKGQTVTLRCDPISGHDNLYWYRRVMGKEIKFLLHFVKESKQDESGMPNNRFLAERTGGTYSTLKVQPAELEDSGVYFCASSLLPGLGSSTGELFFGEGSRLTVL.

By sample fraction, this clonotype is medium-sized (0.01 to 0.1%). V usage is TRBV9 and J usage is TRBJ2-2; 9 bases match TRBD1. This CDR3 region has 16 residues. V was pared by 3 bases and J by 4 bases, with 7 bases of the junction left unmatched. Germline values: CDR1 SGDLS, CDR2 YYNGEE. Written as DNA, the CDR3 is TGTGCCAGCAGCGGAGGGACAGGGAGCTTCACCGGGGAGCTGTTTTTT. It is translated as CASSGGTGSFTGELFF.

This clonotype showed up just a few times. The V gene is TRBV19, the J gene TRBJ1-2; 8 bases align to TRBD1. V trimming: 6 bases; J trimming: 4 bases; junction bases outside the gene matches: 4. The CDR3 spans 13 residues. In germline, CDR1 is LNHDA, CDR2 SQIVND (reference sequence). CDR3 protein: CASRSRGRYGYTF. The CDR3 bases are TGTGCCAGTAGGAGCAGGGGGCGCTATGGCTACACCTTC.

This clonotype came up many times. This rearrangement joins TRBV10-2 to TRBJ2-2, with D possibly matching TRBD1 (5 bases). The CDR3 is 14 residues long. Germline assignment: CDR1 WSHSY and CDR2 SAAADI. V was clipped by 5 bases and J by 6 bases, with 13 bases between them. The CDR3 coding sequence is TGCGCCAGCAGTACAGGAACTTCGGCCGGGGAGCTGTTTTTT. Protein sequence: CASSTGTSAGELFF.

This clonotype occurred a few times. CDR3: CSARRTHTNTGELFF. As DNA, the CDR3 is TGCAGTGCTAGAAGGACACATACGAACACCGGGGAGCTGTTTTTT. J is TRBJ2-2 and V is TRBV20-1; D possibly corresponds to TRBD1 (5 bases). This CDR3 comprises 15 residues. Germline lookup yields CDR1 DFQATT and CDR2 SNEGSKA (reference sequence). The germline V and J ends were trimmed by 2 bases and 0 bases, with 10 bases remaining between them.